Listed below are T cell receptor beta chains from one sample, sequenced in a study of cytomegalovirus exposure and HLA in healthy donors. Profiling relied on immunoSEQ multiplex PCR, and the TCRdb table lists in-frame clones only, not all of them. The sample consists of some 65,000 clones, less than 75% of them appearing once. Input material: PBMCs. The source is a woman aged 25 to 39 in good health and CMV-seronegative. Each CDR3 is given with its conserved first and last residue. D genes are given only for firm matches. Size values are once, few and many counts, or a class for expanded clones, and some rows have none.

>NA|once|TRBJ1-1|TRBV14
CASSRGQNTEAFF
TGTGCCAGCAGCCGGGGCCAGAACACTGAAGCTTTCTTT
>TRBD2|NA|TRBJ2-1|TRBV4-1
CASSQAGLAGKNEQFF
TGCGCCAGCAGCCAAGCTGGACTAGCGGGAAAAAATGAGCAGTTCTTC
>TRBD2|NA|TRBJ2-7|TRBV6-1
CASSDLGLAGVEQYF
TGTGCCAGCAGTGACCTAGGACTAGCGGGGGTGGAGCAGTACTTC
>TRBD1|NA|TRBJ2-5|TRBV9
CASSARTGTETQYF
TGTGCCAGCAGCGCACGGACAGGGACGGAGACCCAGTACTTC
>NA|NA|TRBJ2-2|TRBV5-1
CASSDGAGSLTGELFF
TGCGCCAGCAGCGATGGTGCAGGGTCTCTCACCGGGGAGCTGTTTTTT
>NA|NA|TRBJ1-5|TRBV7-6
CASSWGVGGNQPQHF
TGTGCCAGCAGCTGGGGAGTTGGGGGGAATCAGCCCCAGCATTTT
>TRBD2|NA|TRBJ2-5|TRBV2
CASRRGAGETQYF
TGTGCCAGCAGGCGGGGGGCCGGAGAGACCCAGTACTTC
>NA|few|TRBJ1-4|TRBV27
CASSSGQKWSEKLFF
TGTGCCAGCAGTTCCGGTCAGAAGTGGAGTGAAAAACTGTTTTTT
>NA|few|TRBJ2-7|TRBV5-1
CASSLADLYEQYF
TGCGCCAGCAGCTTGGCCGATCTATACGAGCAGTACTTC
>NA|NA|TRBJ1-2|TRBV5-1
CASSLGDTNYGYTF
TGCGCCAGCAGCTTGGGGGACACCAACTATGGCTACACCTTC
>TRBD1|NA|TRBJ1-4|TRBV2
CARGEGATNEKLFF
TGTGCCCGCGGTGAGGGGGCGACTAATGAAAAACTGTTTTTT
>NA|once|TRBJ2-7|TRBV5-1
CASSADRSGDEQYF
TGCGCCAGCAGCGCAGACAGATCCGGCGACGAGCAGTACTTC
>NA|NA|TRBJ1-2|TRBV28
CASSSDSGEGYTF
TGTGCCAGCAGTTCGGACTCGGGTGAGGGCTACACCTTC
>NA|NA|TRBJ2-2|TRBV7-9
CASSLDTRHTGELFF
TGTGCCAGCAGCTTAGATACACGTCACACCGGGGAGCTGTTTTTT
>NA|NA|TRBJ1-1|TRBV7-7
CASSLAPGEEAFF
TGTGCCAGCAGCTTAGCGCCCGGGGAAGAAGCTTTCTTT
>NA|NA|TRBJ2-3|TRBV5-1
CASSIRGGQGTDTQYF
TGCGCCAGCAGCATACGCGGGGGACAGGGCACAGATACGCAGTATTTT
>NA|NA|TRBJ1-2|TRBV4-2
CASSQGRGDGYTF
TGTGCCAGCAGCCAAGGGAGGGGCGATGGCTACACCTTC
>NA|NA|TRBJ1-1|TRBV2
CASRPRTAMNTEAFF
TGTGCCAGCAGGCCCCGGACAGCCATGAACACTGAAGCTTTCTTT
>NA|NA|TRBJ2-1|TRBV5-1
CASSQQEYNEQFF
TGCGCCAGCAGTCAACAGGAGTACAATGAGCAGTTCTTC
>TRBD1|NA|TRBJ2-6|TRBV27
CASSHPTGVGAGANVLTF
TGTGCCAGCTCTCACCCAACAGGGGTCGGTGCTGGGGCCAACGTCCTGACTTTC
>NA|NA|TRBJ1-1|TRBV7-2
CASSPNRGGVGEAFF
TGTGCCAGCAGCCCCAATCGCGGGGGTGTTGGTGAAGCTTTCTTT
>TRBD1|NA|TRBJ1-6|TRBV5-1
CASSSGTGGGPLHF
TGCGCCAGCAGCTCCGGGACAGGGGGAGGACCCCTCCACTTT
>TRBD2|NA|TRBJ2-7|TRBV27
CASSSSTGGTNPYEQYF
TGTGCCAGCAGTTCCAGTACGGGGGGGACTAATCCGTACGAGCAGTACTTC
>NA|NA|TRBJ1-2|TRBV2
CASSEAMVAQAENNPLQGYTF
TGTGCCAGCAGTGAAGCGATGGTGGCGCAGGCCGAAAACAATCCTTTGCAGGGCTACACCTTC